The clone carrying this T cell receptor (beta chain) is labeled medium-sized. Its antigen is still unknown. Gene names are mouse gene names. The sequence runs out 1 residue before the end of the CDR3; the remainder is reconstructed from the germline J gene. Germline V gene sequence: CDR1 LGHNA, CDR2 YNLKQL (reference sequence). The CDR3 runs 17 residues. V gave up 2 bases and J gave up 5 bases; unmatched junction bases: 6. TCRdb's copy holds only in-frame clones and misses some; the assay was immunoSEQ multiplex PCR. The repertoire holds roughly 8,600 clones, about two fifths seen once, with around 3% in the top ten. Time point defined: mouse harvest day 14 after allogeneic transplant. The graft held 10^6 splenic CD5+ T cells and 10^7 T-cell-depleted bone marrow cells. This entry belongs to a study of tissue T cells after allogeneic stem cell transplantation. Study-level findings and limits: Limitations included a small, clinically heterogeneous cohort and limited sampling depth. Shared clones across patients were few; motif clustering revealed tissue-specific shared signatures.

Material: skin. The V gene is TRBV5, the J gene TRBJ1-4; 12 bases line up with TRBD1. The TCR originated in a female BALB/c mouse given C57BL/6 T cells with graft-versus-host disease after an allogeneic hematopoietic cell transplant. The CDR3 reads CASSQFPGQGANERLFF. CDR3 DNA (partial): TGTGCCAGCAGCCAATTTCCGGGACAGGGGGCGAACGAAAGATTATTT.